Listed here are 24 T cell receptor beta chains from one sample, sequenced in a study of T cells after yellow fever vaccination (dated by TCRdb to between 2018 and 2021). The treatment or condition label, read with the paper, signifies: live attenuated yellow fever vaccine strain. Libraries came from 5' RACE. Sequenced using an Illumina HiSeq 2500. TCRdb reanalyzed the raw reads on its own, using fastp at Q25 for trimming and MiXCR for clone calling, and kept in-frame beta chains. Each record represents a unique CDR3 protein, reported with the most common genes and DNA among its rows. In all, the sample holds more than 250,000 distinct CDR3 sequences, and around 6.8% of those were seen once. 18% of the sample is taken by the ten largest. Source: PBMCs, taken about 49 days after the first yellow fever vaccination. The source of these receptors is a man aged 18 to 35 who received the YFV17D yellow fever vaccine.

The table lists this clonotype with a few counts. This chain joins TRBV20-1 and TRBJ2-1; TRBD2 matches at 9 bases. V shed 0 bases, J shed 4 bases, and the junction held 10 bases outside the gene matches. This CDR3 is built from 17 residues. Germline CDR1 is DFQATT and CDR2 is SNEGSKA (reference sequence). The CDR3 nucleotides read TGCAGTGCTAGAGAGGGTTTAGCGGGGGACGTATACAATGAGCAGTTCTTC. Translated: CSAREGLAGDVYNEQFF.

This clonotype came up a few times. The chain couples TRBV18 to TRBJ2-2; D possibly corresponds to TRBD2 (5 bases). The CDR3 sequence is 15 residues long. V lost 4 bases to trimming and J lost 5 bases, with 14 bases between them. In germline, CDR1 is KGHSH, CDR2 LQKENI. The CDR3 sequence is CASSQSEGSTGELFF. The CDR3 DNA follows: TGTGCCAGCTCACAATCAGAGGGAAGTACCGGGGAGCTGTTTTTT.

This clonotype was observed many times. This chain links TRBV12-3 or TRBV12-4 with TRBJ1-5; D not certain. The CDR3 is 12 amino acids. Trimming took off 10 bases at V and 3 bases at J, with 10 bases between the two ends. The chain's CDR3 is CATSSANQPQHF. The CDR3, as DNA: TGTGCCACCTCTAGTGCCAATCAGCCCCAGCATTTT.

This clonotype was observed at least ten times. V and J are TRBV7-6 and TRBJ2-1, with D perhaps matching TRBD1 or TRBD2 (5 bases each). This CDR3 contains 15 residues. Germline V CDR1 and CDR2: SGHVS, FNYEAQ. The V end was cut by 4 bases, the J end by 6 bases, with 16 bases between. The CDR3 DNA follows: TGTGCCAGCAGCTCACCAGGGTCGGGGAGCAATGAGCAGTTCTTC. It translates to CASSSPGSGSNEQFF.

This clonotype was found many times. The CDR3 DNA sequence: TGCGCCAGCAGCCGCCTATACGGGGGTACCAACTATGGCTACACCTTC. Protein sequence: CASSRLYGGTNYGYTF. This chain joins TRBV4-1 and TRBJ1-2; tentative D call: TRBD1 (5 bases). V dropped 4 bases and J dropped 2 bases, with 17 bases sitting between them. This CDR3 is 16 amino acids long. The V gene's germline CDR1 is MGHRA and CDR2 YSYEKL.

This clonotype was found a few times. The rearrangement uses TRBV12-3 or TRBV12-4 and TRBJ1-2, with D perhaps TRBD1 (6 bases). V gave up 6 bases and J gave up 4 bases, with 18 bases separating them. This CDR3 has 15 amino acids. The CDR3 sequence: CASRPPPGAGYGYTF. The DNA for the CDR3 is TGTGCCAGCAGACCTCCGCCAGGGGCCGGCTATGGCTACACCTTC.

This clonotype has a count of ten or more. The genes are TRBV6-1 and TRBJ2-3; 12 bases are shared with TRBD2. J was trimmed by 1 base and V by 5 bases; bases with no gene match: 10. The CDR3 extends over 18 amino acids. Per germline, CDR1 MNHNS and CDR2 SASEGT. The CDR3 loop reads CASSSLAGGPPGTDTQYF. The CDR3 coding sequence is TGTGCCAGCAGTAGTCTAGCGGGGGGGCCCCCGGGCACAGATACGCAGTATTTT.

This clonotype came up a few times. The V and J genes are TRBV6-5 and TRBJ1-1; 7 positions match TRBD1. The germline V gene encodes CDR1 MNHEY and CDR2 SVGAGI. The CDR3 extends over 20 amino acids. The V gene end was trimmed by 3 bases and the J gene end by 4 bases; junction bases not matched to a gene: 23. DNA of the CDR3: TGTGCCAGCAGTTATGCGTACGCTAGACAGGGAGGGAGGTTGATCACTGAAGCTTTCTTT. The encoded protein is CASSYAYARQGGRLITEAFF.

This clonotype was found a few times. The V gene is TRBV20-1, the J gene TRBJ1-4; weak D call: TRBD1 (6 bases). The ends were cut back, 6 bases at V and 4 bases at J, with 18 bases in the middle. Germline CDR1 and CDR2: DFQATT and SNEGSKA (reference sequence). The CDR3 totals 15 residues. The DNA of the CDR3 is TGCAGTGCACCGAACTCAGGGGCAGATAATGAAAAACTGTTTTTT. It yields the protein CSAPNSGADNEKLFF.

CDR3 region: CASRRTALSTDTQYF. The CDR3 region has the DNA TGTGCCAGTAGAAGGACAGCGCTAAGCACAGATACGCAGTATTTT. The chain recombines TRBV19 with TRBJ2-3; the D gene is possibly TRBD1 (6 bases). Deletions cut 6 bases from V and 0 bases from J, with 13 bases between. The CDR3 runs to 15 residues. Per germline, CDR1 LNHDA and CDR2 SQIVND (reference sequence).

A few counts support this clonotype. The chain couples TRBV21-1 to TRBJ1-3; no check of the table's D call, TRBD1, against the DNA was made. TRBV21-1 is listed as a pseudogene. The CDR3 length is 16 residues. The CDR3 sequence is CASSKIRGLDGNTIYF. The CDR3 coding sequence is TGTGCCAGCAGCAAAATAAGGGGGCTAGATGGAAACACCATATATTTT.

Only a few counts were recorded for this clonotype. The chain links TRBV27 to TRBJ1-1, with a tentative D call TRBD1 (6 bases). V dropped 1 base and J dropped 5 bases, with 11 bases sitting between them. Germline V lookup: CDR1 MNHEY, CDR2 SMNVEV (reference sequence). CDR3 length: 14 residues. The CDR3 loop reads CASSLFQGLTEAFF. CDR3 DNA sequence: TGTGCCAGCAGTTTATTTCAGGGGTTGACTGAAGCTTTCTTT.

At least ten counts were recorded for this clonotype. This rearrangement joins TRBV30 to TRBJ2-1; D not certain. The CDR3 covers 13 residues. Trimming left V 2 bases short and J 7 bases short, with 12 bases between. Germline V gene data show CDR1 as GTSNPN and CDR2 as SVGIG (reference sequence). The CDR3 nucleotides read TGTGCCTGGAGTTCAAGTAGTATAAATGAGCAGTTCTTC. Residues: CAWSSSSINEQFF.

This chain joins TRBV30 and TRBJ1-1; D is possibly TRBD1 (6 bases). The CDR3 runs 16 residues. CDR1 and CDR2 (germline): GTSNPN, SVGIG (reference sequence). V lost 0 bases and J 7 bases, leaving 21 bases between the germline ends. CDR3 nucleotides: TGTGCCTGGAGTGTAAGGGTCCTCGCGGCAGGGGATGAAGCTTTCTTT. It codes for CAWSVRVLAAGDEAFF.

The rearrangement uses TRBV18 and TRBJ2-7; D uncertain. Germline CDR1 is KGHSH and CDR2 is LQKENI. Trimming removed 3 bases at V and 3 bases at J, with 15 bases between. The CDR3 totals 15 residues. In nucleotides, the CDR3 is TGTGCCAGCTCACCTGTCAGATGGACCAGCTACGAGCAGTACTTC. Protein product: CASSPVRWTSYEQYF.

This clonotype has just a few counts. The CDR3: CASSITGTDTQYF. CDR3 in DNA: TGTGCCAGCAGCATCACAGGGACAGATACGCAGTATTTT. This chain joins TRBV5-6 and TRBJ2-3; D is perhaps TRBD1 (6 bases). The V and J ends lost 4 bases and 3 bases respectively, with 9 bases between them. The CDR3 has 13 residues. Germline CDR1 is SGHDT and CDR2 is YYEEEE.

This chain uses TRBV5-7 with TRBJ2-7; TRBD1 matches 8 bases. TRBV5-7 is treated as an ORF (open reading frame) with a function not yet certain. The CDR3 spans 17 residues. J was trimmed by 3 bases and V by 2 bases; bases with no gene match: 13. Written as DNA, the CDR3 is TGTGCCAGCAGCTTTCTGTCCCGGACAGGGATAAACTACGAGCAGTACTTC. Translation gives CASSFLSRTGINYEQYF.

In this sample, this clonotype turned up many times. V and J are TRBV29-1 and TRBJ2-1, with 7 bases identical to TRBD1. The V gene end was trimmed by 2 bases and the J gene end by 2 bases; junction bases not matched to a gene: 6. The V gene's germline CDR1 is SQVTM and CDR2 ANQGSEA. There are 15 residues in the CDR3. The CDR3 nucleotides are TGCAGCGTTGAAAGCCCAGGGGGAACCTACAATGAGCAGTTCTTC. It yields the protein CSVESPGGTYNEQFF.

This clonotype has ten or more counts. J is TRBJ1-1 and V is TRBV5-1; possible D gene TRBD1, 6 bases. V lost 4 bases to trimming and J lost 7 bases, with 14 bases between them. The CDR3 sequence is 13 residues long. CDR1 is SGHRS, CDR2 YFSETQ, per germline. CDR3 sequence: CASSPGVQGEAFF. CDR3 in DNA: TGCGCCAGCAGCCCTGGGGTACAGGGTGAAGCTTTCTTT.

This clonotype was recorded a few times. This chain joins TRBV2 and TRBJ1-6; 8 nucleotides match TRBD1. CDR3 length: 15 residues. V lost 7 bases, J lost 7 bases, and 9 bases stayed unmatched. CDR1 is SNHLY and CDR2 is FYNNEI in the germline V gene. The CDR3 region is CASTDRGLGNSPLHF. CDR3 nucleotides: TGTGCCAGCACCGACAGGGGATTGGGAAATTCACCCCTCCACTTT. The variable domain in full, with the rest retrieved from reference TRBV2 and TRBJ1-6, is EPEVTQTPSHQVTQMGQEVILRCVPISNHLYFYWYRQILGQKVEFLVSFYNNEISEKSEIFDDQFSVERPDGSNFTLKIRSTKLEDSAMYFCASTDRGLGNSPLHFGNGTRLTVT.

At least ten counts were recorded for this clonotype. The CDR3 protein is CAISPDREAVYMYF. The CDR3 coding sequence is TGTGCCATCAGTCCCGACAGGGAAGCCGTGTACATGTACTTC. The genes are TRBV10-3 and TRBJ2-7, with 7 positions matching TRBD1. V lost 5 bases to trimming and J lost 12 bases; unmatched junction nucleotides: 16. This CDR3 region has 14 residues. The germline CDR1 and CDR2 sequences are ENHRY and SYGVKD.

This clonotype came up a few times. The gene calls are TRBV5-1 and TRBJ2-1; a possible D gene is TRBD1 (6 bases). CDR3 length: 15 amino acids. Between the trimmed V and J ends, which lost 3 bases and 7 bases, there was a span of 17 bases. Per germline, CDR1 SGHRS and CDR2 YFSETQ. The chain's CDR3 is CASSWSREGGNEQFF. The CDR3 DNA reads as TGCGCCAGCAGCTGGAGTAGGGAAGGGGGAAATGAGCAGTTCTTC. The full variable domain, rest sourced from reference TRBV5-1 and TRBJ2-1, is KAGVTQTPRYLIKTRGQQVTLSCSPISGHRSVSWYQQTPGQGLQFLFEYFSETQRNKGNFPGRFSGRQFSNSRSEMNVSTLELGDSALYLCASSWSREGGNEQFFGPGTRLTVL.

This clonotype was seen ten or more times. The V and J genes are TRBV7-8 and TRBJ2-2; 7 bases align to TRBD1. The CDR3 loop spans 15 amino acids. The junction had 7 bases not matched to a gene; V was cut back by 5 bases and J by 4 bases. The germline V gene encodes CDR1 SGHVS and CDR2 FQNEAQ. The CDR3 protein is CASSLGQRSTGELFF. The CDR3 coding sequence is TGTGCCAGCAGCCTGGGACAGCGTTCCACCGGGGAGCTGTTTTTT.

The V call is TRBV29-1, the J call TRBJ2-6, with 7 bases identical to TRBD1. The CDR3 has 17 residues. Losses at the gene ends were 4 bases for V and 0 bases for J; bases not matched to a gene: 9. Germline CDR1 and CDR2: SQVTM and ANQGSEA. The CDR3 region has the DNA TGCAGCGTTGGAGACCGGACAGGCATCTCTGGGGCCAACGTCCTGACTTTC. Its protein product is CSVGDRTGISGANVLTF.